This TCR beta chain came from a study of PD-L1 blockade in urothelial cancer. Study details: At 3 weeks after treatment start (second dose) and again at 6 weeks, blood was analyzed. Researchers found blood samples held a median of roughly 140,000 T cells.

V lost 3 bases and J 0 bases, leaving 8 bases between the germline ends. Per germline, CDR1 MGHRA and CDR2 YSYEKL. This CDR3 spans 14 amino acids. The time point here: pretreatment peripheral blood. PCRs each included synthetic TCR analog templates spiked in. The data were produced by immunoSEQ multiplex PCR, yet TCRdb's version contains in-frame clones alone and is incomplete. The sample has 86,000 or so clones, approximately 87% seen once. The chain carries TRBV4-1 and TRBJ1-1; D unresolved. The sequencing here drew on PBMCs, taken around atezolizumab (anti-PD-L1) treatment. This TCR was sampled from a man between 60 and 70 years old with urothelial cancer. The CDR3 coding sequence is TGCGCCAGCAGCCATCGTAATATGAACACTGAAGCTTTCTTT. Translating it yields CASSHRNMNTEAFF.